This T cell receptor beta chain was identified in a study of control samples from healthy donors and cancer patients. TCRdb's table, derived via immunoSEQ multiplex PCR, lists solely in-frame clones and lacks some. The sample records roughly 130,000 clones, 90% being singletons. The CDR3 has 13 residues. Looked up from germline, CDR1 is PRHDT and CDR2 is FYEKMQ (reference sequence). Trimming left V 7 bases short and J 3 bases short, with 9 bases between. The sample was blood. The sequence was collected from a man in his late teens or twenties in good health. The chain combines TRBV13 with TRBJ2-2; D is unresolved. This chain's CDR3 is CASTHRDTGELFF. For the CDR3, the DNA is TGTGCCAGCACCCATAGGGACACCGGGGAGCTGTTTTTT.